This record concerns one T cell receptor beta chain sequence. Its antigen is unidentified. Profiling relied on immunoSEQ multiplex PCR, and the TCRdb table lists in-frame clones only, not all of them. The table records tens of thousands of clones, around 90% of them present only once. This sample was taken from a study of cytomegalovirus exposure and HLA in healthy donors. Study in general: The roughly 120 validation repertoires, a later analysis reported, used the same platform as the approximately 700 first-cohort repertoires.

The CDR3 extends over 15 amino acids. Germline V CDR1 and CDR2: SQVTM, ANQGSEA. The V and J ends lost 0 bases and 5 bases respectively, with 16 bases between them. Whole-study results and caveats: With high specificity and sensitivity, the classifier reportedly diagnosed cytomegalovirus status. Most sequenced TCRs were rare (though some public TCRs occurred in many donors). According to a later analysis, TCR clusters from the first cohort tended to co-occur in the 110 or so validation repertoires.

This chain links TRBV29-1 with TRBJ2-5; D might be TRBD2 (5 bases). Sequencing input: PBMCs. The sequence derives from a man in his late teens or twenties in good health and CMV-seronegative. In nucleotides, the CDR3 is TGCAGCGTTGAAGATCGAGTCGAGGGTCCGGAGACCCAGTACTTC. Translation gives CSVEDRVEGPETQYF.